This TCR beta chain was captured by sequencing in a study of T cell repertoires in cytomegalovirus infection. Study observations and caveats: Within the response measured ex vivo, HLA-C-restricted CMV-specific TCR beta clonotypes were dominant.

Germline lookup yields CDR1 MGHDK and CDR2 SYGVNS. V trimming: 3 bases; J trimming: 1 base; junction bases outside the gene matches: 12. The CDR3 has 20 amino acids. Turning to this clonotype: Antigen unknown.

In TCRdb, the reads were re-called with MiXCR into one record per CDR3 protein. The table includes around 530,000 distinct CDR3 sequences, approximately 16% detected once. The receptor was derived from a human donor in good health (CMV status not recorded). Some clones in this sample may be carry-over from other donors' samples. The sample comprised CD8+ T cells from PBMCs. This sequence joins TRBV25-1 and TRBJ1-4; 12 bases map to TRBD1. CDR3 sequence (DNA): TGTGCCAGCAGTGACCCCCGGGACAGGGGGCGGAGGGGAACTAATGAAAAACTGTTTTTT. It yields the protein CASSDPRDRGRRGTNEKLFF.